The T cell receptor (beta chain) described here comes from a study of T cell responses to AZD1222 COVID-19 vaccine (dated by TCRdb to about 2021). Study-level background: TCR sequencing was performed for over 230 trial participants, of whom approximately 200 were given two doses of AZD1222 and around 25 were given two doses of MenACWY control vaccine. Trial participants were enrolled by age into subgroups of 18-55, 56-69 and 70-plus years, and around 140, 26 and 57 TCR-sequenced participants, respectively, were included in these subgroups.

The sample's time point label, in plain terms: about 28 days (+/-7) after the second vaccine dose. AZD1222 recipients given second doses at about 4 weeks or at about 12 weeks were pooled, since spike-specific TCR depth and breadth were not found to differ between the two schedules. The vaccinee samples were drawn from two UK trials, COV001 and COV002, one of which was a single-blind randomized controlled phase 2/3 trial testing AZD1222 (ChAdOx1 nCoV-19) in healthy adults. For TCRbeta chain sequencing, PBMC samples from trial participants were taken at day 0 and at day 28 after the second dose. The CDR3 regions of human TCRbeta chains were analyzed by immunosequencing. The authors' pipeline ran thus. Repertoire TCRs were checked for matches against a reference library of SARS-CoV-2-specific TCRs that had been generated using the MIRA antigen-specificity platform. Breadth was defined as the fraction of unique TCRs that were SARS-CoV-2-associated, and depth was defined as the fraction of total T cells that were SARS-CoV-2-associated. Using the MIRA data, each spike-specific TCR was assigned both to the spike region to which the TCR was reactive and to a CD4 or CD8 class. Log10-transformed breadth and depth values were compared by one-way ANOVA with Sidak's multiple comparisons tests. Held by TCRdb, this immuneACCESS table contains in-frame sequences only and omits some clones. Under half of the omission traces to an unresolved V gene where checked; the cause of the rest is unknown. The DNA was the basis for D and trimming; V, J and clone size are from that table. The sample table shows around 73,000 clones, and roughly 89% are seen once. The ten biggest clones cover about 9% of the sample.

What the research found in general, with its limitations: In the small 56-69-year group, the increase in depth fell short of significance, most likely because of low power. Because no samples from the day 14 peak response were available, repertoires could be characterized only after the peak T cell response. The vaccine-associated CD4 TCRs covered the entire spike protein, and the dominant responses fell in regions 160-218 and 743-854. Conclusions about previously exposed vaccinees are limited because only 5 or 6 AZD1222 recipients were SARS-CoV-2 seropositive at baseline. Epitopes outside the regions mutated in the B.1.351 and B.1.1.7 variants were reportedly recognized by nearly half of the unique spike-specific TCRs. Participants were mostly white British, with more females than males. The authors suggested clonal diversity may have been underestimated. After two AZD1222 doses, spike-specific TCR breadth and depth were significantly higher than at day 0 and than in MenACWY recipients.

Worth noting for this clone: What this receptor recognizes is not known. There are no base qualities to consult, and no much larger clone falls within one base.

The germline V gene (reference sequence) specifies SEHNR as CDR1 and FQNEAQ as CDR2. V and J are truncated by 3 bases and 1 base respectively, leaving an intervening sequence of 7 bases. Its CDR3 holds 15 amino acids, cysteine through phenylalanine. Only CDR3 DNA remains: 45 bases, in frame from the first base. The chain joins TRBV7-9 to TRBJ1-6, with the D gene not clear enough to name. The receptor's source is an adult who received the AZD1222 COVID-19 vaccine. This sample comprised peripheral blood, obtained 28 days after the second AZD1222 dose. The CDR3 reads as follows: CASSLEGSYNSPLHF. The nucleotides are TGTGCCAGCAGCTTGGAGGGTTCCTATAATTCACCCCTCCACTTT.